The 27 T cell receptor beta chains below were found in one sample sequenced in a study of T cell repertoires in cytomegalovirus infection. TCRdb reanalysed the reads using MiXCR and keeps one entry per CDR3 protein. The data hold approximately 250,000 distinct CDR3 sequences, with 22% observed a single time. The sequenced sample consisted of CD8+ T cells from PBMCs. The receptors were gathered from a human donor in good health (CMV status not recorded). Some clones in this sample may be carry-over from other donors' samples.

This chain joins TRBV7-9 and TRBJ1-1, with 10 bases fitting TRBD1. The CDR3 runs 14 residues. The V and J ends lost 6 bases and 4 bases, in that order; junction bases with no gene match: 5. From germline, CDR1 is SEHNR and CDR2 FQNEAQ (reference sequence). This CDR3 reads CASSDRGQITEAFF. Here the CDR3 DNA reads TGTGCCAGCAGTGACAGGGGGCAGATCACTGAAGCTTTCTTT.

J is TRBJ2-1 and V is TRBV9, with 9 bases lining up with TRBD2. V was pared by 3 bases and J by 0 bases, with 7 bases of the junction left unmatched. CDR3 length equals 17 residues. Germline CDR1 is SGDLS and CDR2 is YYNGEE. Here the CDR3 reads CASSGGGALSSYNEQFF. In DNA form, the CDR3 reads TGTGCCAGCAGCGGCGGGGGGGCATTAAGCTCCTACAATGAGCAGTTCTTC.

J is TRBJ2-1 and V is TRBV28; unclear D gene. The CDR3 extends over 13 amino acids. V shed 2 bases and J shed 8 bases, with 10 bases lying between them. Germline-derived CDR1 and CDR2 are MDHEN and SYDVKM. The CDR3 DNA sequence: TGTGCCAGCAGTTTAGGGCAGGCCCATGAGCAGTTCTTC. It specifies CASSLGQAHEQFF.

Ten or more counts support this clonotype. J is TRBJ2-5 and V is TRBV7-3, with 7 bases identical to TRBD1. Losses at the gene ends were 5 bases for V and 3 bases for J; bases not matched to a gene: 3. Germline V gene data show CDR1 as SGHTA and CDR2 as FQGTGA. The CDR3 is 13 amino acids. CDR3 sequence: CASSPTGEETQYF. The CDR3, as DNA: TGTGCCAGCAGCCCCACAGGGGAAGAGACCCAGTACTTC.

The rearrangement joins TRBV2 to TRBJ2-1; 7 positions agree with TRBD1. V trimming: 7 bases; J trimming: 0 bases; junction bases outside the gene matches: 3. Germline V gives CDR1 SNHLY, CDR2 FYNNEI. The CDR3 length is 14 residues. DNA for the CDR3: TGTGCCAGCACAGACAGGGACTCCTACAATGAGCAGTTCTTC. Protein sequence: CASTDRDSYNEQFF.

The V gene is TRBV29-1, the J gene TRBJ2-1; 11 bases align to TRBD2. This CDR3 contains 14 residues. Trimming removed 6 bases from V and 7 bases from J; junction bases left unmatched: 8. From germline, CDR1 is SQVTM and CDR2 ANQGSEA. CDR3 nucleotides: TGCAGCGTGGGGCGGCTAGCGGGGGGAAATGAGCAGTTCTTC. It codes for CSVGRLAGGNEQFF.

The table lists this clonotype with a few counts. Germline and junction disagree at one end, which may indicate a read error. V and J are TRBV7-9 and TRBJ2-1, with 12 positions matching TRBD2. The CDR3 extends over 13 amino acids. In germline, CDR1 is SEHNR, CDR2 FQNEAQ (reference sequence). The CDR3 region is CASILLAGGEQFF. The CDR3, as DNA: TGTGCCAGCATCTTACTAGCGGGGGGTGAGCAGTTCTTC.

V is TRBV10-3 and J is TRBJ1-2, with 7 bases lining up with TRBD1. V was pared by 6 bases and J by 8 bases, with 15 bases of the junction left unmatched. Germline loops: CDR1 ENHRY, CDR2 SYGVKD. The CDR3 length is 15 residues. CDR3 DNA sequence: TGTGCCATCAGGGACCAAGACAGGGATCCTAAGGGCTACACCTTC. Protein sequence: CAIRDQDRDPKGYTF.

This clonotype appeared a few times. V and J are TRBV12-3 or TRBV12-4 and TRBJ2-1; D may correspond to TRBD1 or TRBD2 (6 bases each). Trimming took 6 bases from V and 0 from J, leaving 9 bases between them. The CDR3 is made up of 14 amino acids. The CDR3 DNA reads TGTGCCAGCAGCTGGGGGGCCTCCTACAATGAGCAGTTCTTC. Amino acids: CASSWGASYNEQFF.

The chain employs TRBV5-6 and TRBJ2-1, with 7 bases fitting TRBD1. CDR3 length: 16 residues. Germline V gene data show CDR1 as SGHDT and CDR2 as YYEEEE. J lost 4 bases, V lost 7 bases, and 14 bases had no gene match. The DNA of the CDR3 is TGTGCCAGCCAAGGTCAGGGGGAAAGACCATACAATGAGCAGTTCTTC. Protein: CASQGQGERPYNEQFF.

This clonotype was recorded a few times. The chain combines TRBV29-1 with TRBJ1-2, with 7 bases matching TRBD1. Germline CDR1 and CDR2: SQVTM and ANQGSEA. CDR3 length equals 13 residues. After removal of 7 bases from V and 8 bases from J, the junction contained 13 bases not matched to a gene. As DNA, the CDR3 is TGCAGCGCCCAGGACAGGCCGGGTTACGGCTACACCTTC. It translates to CSAQDRPGYGYTF.

At least ten counts were recorded for this clonotype. This chain connects TRBV7-8 to TRBJ2-3; possibly TRBD2 for D (6 bases). V shed 5 bases and J shed 2 bases, with 17 bases lying between them. This CDR3 has 16 residues. CDR1 and CDR2 (germline): SGHVS, FQNEAQ. The CDR3 reads CASSREGSGNTDTQYF. Here the CDR3 DNA reads TGTGCCAGCAGCAGAGAAGGTAGCGGCAACACAGATACGCAGTATTTT.

This clonotype was counted a few times. This chain links TRBV28 with TRBJ2-5, with 9 bases matching TRBD1. Germline values: CDR1 MDHEN, CDR2 SYDVKM. The CDR3 loop spans 18 amino acids. V was clipped by 5 bases and J by 4 bases; unmatched bases: 17. DNA for the CDR3: TGTGCCAGCAGTACACAGGGGGCCCTCTTCACCCCCTCAGAGACCCAGTACTTC. This encodes CASSTQGALFTPSETQYF.

This clonotype was seen only once. The chain uses TRBV19 and TRBJ2-7; 8 bases match TRBD2. The CDR3 is 14 residues long. V trimming: 5 bases; J trimming: 5 bases; junction bases outside the gene matches: 8. Germline V gene data show CDR1 as LNHDA and CDR2 as SQIVND (reference sequence). Here the CDR3 DNA reads TGTGCCAGTAGTCACGGGGGGGCGAGGAACGAGCAGTACTTC. The encoded protein is CASSHGGARNEQYF.

The chain couples TRBV20-1 to TRBJ1-5; D remains unclear. CDR3 length: 16 amino acids. Germline V gene lookup returns CDR1 DFQATT and CDR2 SNEGSKA (reference sequence). Trimming stripped 0 bases from V and 0 bases from J, with 12 bases between. In DNA, the CDR3 is TGCAGTGCTAGAGATACGCGGGATTATAGCAATCAGCCCCAGCATTTT. Translation: CSARDTRDYSNQPQHF.

The chain employs TRBV20-1 and TRBJ2-7, with 9 bases identical to TRBD2. V lost 6 bases and J lost 6; bases outside the gene matches: 9. CDR1 is DFQATT, CDR2 SNEGSKA, per germline (reference sequence). This CDR3 has 13 residues. CDR3 coding DNA: TGCAGTGCGGTGCCGGGACTAGCAACCGAGCAGTACTTC. Amino acid sequence: CSAVPGLATEQYF.

This clonotype was counted at least ten times. The V and J genes are TRBV29-1 and TRBJ2-7; maybe TRBD1 (6 bases). Germline V gene data show CDR1 as SQVTM and CDR2 as ANQGSEA. Between the trimmed V and J ends, which lost 4 bases and 2 bases, there was a span of 12 bases. The CDR3 is 13 amino acids. CDR3 amino acids: CSVVFRDTYEQYF. The CDR3 region has the DNA TGCAGCGTTGTTTTCAGGGACACCTACGAGCAGTACTTC.

This clonotype has more than one count but fewer than ten. This chain joins TRBV7-3 and TRBJ2-2; D possibly corresponds to TRBD2 (6 bases). This CDR3 has 15 residues. The germline CDR1 and CDR2 sequences are SGHTA and FQGTGA. V was pared by 2 bases and J by 4 bases, with 11 bases between. The CDR3 coding sequence is TGTGCCAGCAGCTTATTCGGGGGAGGCACCGGGGAGCTGTTTTTT. Translated, it gives CASSLFGGGTGELFF.

This clonotype was observed a handful of times. The rearrangement joins TRBV4-1 to TRBJ2-7, with 11 bases matching TRBD2. CDR3 size: 16 residues. The V gene's germline CDR1 is MGHRA and CDR2 YSYEKL. V was clipped by 4 bases and J by 4 bases; unmatched bases: 9. CDR3 sequence: CASSLQGTSGLYEQYF. Written as DNA, the CDR3 is TGCGCCAGCAGCCTCCAAGGGACTAGCGGTCTTTACGAGCAGTACTTC.

This clonotype was recorded many times. The chain links TRBV7-2 to TRBJ2-5, with D perhaps matching TRBD1 or TRBD2 (5 bases each). CDR3 length: 15 amino acids. The V gene lost 4 bases and the J gene lost 1 base, with 13 bases spanning the gap. In germline, CDR1 is SGHTA, CDR2 FQGNSA. CDR3 in DNA: TGTGCCAGCAGCTGGGCGAGGGGAATCCAAGAGACCCAGTACTTC. It codes for CASSWARGIQETQYF.

This clonotype was counted between two and nine times. The CDR3 DNA reads TGTGCCAGCAGCTACGGGACAGGTGAGCAGTTCTTC. Its translation: CASSYGTGEQFF. The rearrangement links TRBV7-9 to TRBJ2-1, with 8 nucleotides matching TRBD1. CDR1 and CDR2 from the germline V gene are SEHNR and FQNEAQ (reference sequence). The CDR3 has 12 amino acids. V lost 4 bases, J lost 9 bases, and 2 bases stayed unmatched.

This clonotype was seen many times. The chain employs TRBV7-8 and TRBJ2-5, with TRBD1 as a possible D gene (6 bases). Germline values: CDR1 SGHVS, CDR2 FQNEAQ. There are 15 residues in the CDR3. V was shortened by 5 bases and J by 1 base, with 14 bases between the two germline ends. The CDR3 DNA reads as TGTGCCAGCAGCAACCTACAGGGCTCCCAAGAGACCCAGTACTTC. Translated: CASSNLQGSQETQYF.

V is TRBV27 and J is TRBJ1-2; possible D gene TRBD1, 6 bases. The CDR3 runs 13 residues. Germline CDR1 and CDR2: MNHEY and SMNVEV (reference sequence). V shed 6 bases and J shed 4 bases, with 12 bases lying between them. CDR3 loop: CASSRGTTYGYTF. In DNA form, the CDR3 reads TGTGCCAGCAGCCGAGGGACAACCTATGGCTACACCTTC.

The rearrangement joins TRBV6-5 to TRBJ1-1, with TRBD1 matching over 9 bases. The V segment lost 2 bases and the J segment 6 bases; nucleotides outside the gene matches: 4. From germline, CDR1 is MNHEY and CDR2 SVGAGI. The CDR3 runs to 14 residues. CDR3 amino acids: CASSYTGQGAEAFF. CDR3 bases: TGTGCCAGCAGTTACACGGGACAGGGCGCTGAAGCTTTCTTT.

CDR3 sequence reads: CASKSSRDSRNSPLHF. DNA of the CDR3: TGTGCCAGCAAATCTAGCAGGGACAGTCGGAATTCACCCCTCCACTTT. This chain connects TRBV28 to TRBJ1-6; 7 bases agree with TRBD1. The CDR3 is made up of 16 amino acids. The V segment lost 7 bases and the J segment 7 bases; nucleotides outside the gene matches: 13. The germline gives CDR1 MDHEN, CDR2 SYDVKM.

V gene TRBV20-1 combines with J gene TRBJ2-7; 7 bases align to TRBD1. The CDR3 spans 14 residues. With 2 bases clipped from V and 6 bases from J, the junction kept 10 bases outside the gene matches. CDR1 and CDR2 (germline): DFQATT, SNEGSKA (reference sequence). DNA for the CDR3: TGCAGTGCTAGACCCTCGACAGGGCAGGGCGAGCAGTACTTC. This encodes CSARPSTGQGEQYF.

This clonotype was counted a few times. The chain has TRBV28 and TRBJ2-7; weak D call: TRBD1 (5 bases). The CDR3 consists of 12 residues. Trimming removed 4 bases at V and 6 bases at J, with 10 bases between. Germline loops: CDR1 MDHEN, CDR2 SYDVKM. The CDR3 protein is CASSSDSREQYF. CDR3 sequence (DNA): TGTGCCAGCAGTTCAGACAGTCGCGAGCAGTACTTC.